The 5 T cell receptor beta chains presented below share a single source sample, sequenced in a study of CD8 T cells in Susac syndrome. Random hexamers served to reverse transcribe roughly 0.5 to 1 ug RNA. TCRdb reprocessed the immunoSEQ multiplex PCR reads with MiXCR, giving one entry per CDR3 protein. The sample consists of some 140,000 distinct CDR3 sequences, around nine tenths of them appearing once. Material for sequencing was CD8+ T cells from PBMCs. These receptors were obtained from a human donor with multiple sclerosis.

The rearrangement joins TRBV4-3 to TRBJ2-3; TRBD2 agrees at 7 bases. Trimming cost V 3 bases and J 6 bases; bases outside gene matches: 3. Germline assignment: CDR1 LGHNA and CDR2 YSLEER. The CDR3 has 13 residues. CDR3 region: CASSQGGMDTQYF. The CDR3, as DNA: TGCGCCAGCAGCCAGGGGGGGATGGATACGCAGTATTTT.

V usage is TRBV21-1 and J usage is TRBJ1-5; TRBD1 was called by the table and not checked on the DNA. TRBV21-1 is a listed pseudogene. The CDR3 sequence is 17 residues long. The CDR3 coding sequence is TGTGCCAGCAGCAATGGCAGGGGGCGCGTAAGCAATCAGCCCCAGCATTTT. It codes for CASSNGRGRVSNQPQHF.

The CDR3 reads CASGSVSGFNEQFF. The DNA for the CDR3 is TGTGCCAGCGGTTCGGTTAGCGGGTTCAATGAGCAGTTCTTC. The chain uses TRBV7-6 and TRBJ2-1, with 7 bases fitting TRBD2. The CDR3 sequence is 14 residues long. The V and J ends lost 8 bases and 6 bases, in that order; junction bases with no gene match: 10. Germline V gene data show CDR1 as SGHVS and CDR2 as FNYEAQ.

V usage is TRBV30 and J usage is TRBJ2-2; unclear D gene. Germline V CDR1 and CDR2: GTSNPN, SVGIG (reference sequence). The V end was cut by 4 bases, the J end by 2 bases, with 5 bases between. CDR3 size: 12 residues. The CDR3 DNA reads TGTGCCTGGATGCAAAACACCGGGGAGCTGTTTTTT. It translates to CAWMQNTGELFF. The whole variable domain, remainder taken from reference TRBV30 and TRBJ2-2, is SQTIHQWPATLVQPVGSPLSLECTVEGTSNPNLYWYRQAAGRGLQLLFYSVGIGQISSEVPQNLSASRPQDRQFILSSKKLLLSDSGFYLCAWMQNTGELFFGEGSRLTVL.

The chain has TRBV14 and TRBJ2-5, with a possible D match to TRBD2 (5 bases). CDR1 SGHDN and CDR2 FVKESK come from the germline V gene. V lost 4 bases and J lost 2, with 20 bases in between. The CDR3 covers 17 residues. This chain's CDR3 is CASSRSLTSSRQETQYF. DNA of the CDR3: TGTGCCAGCAGCCGATCTCTTACTAGTTCCCGTCAAGAGACCCAGTACTTC.